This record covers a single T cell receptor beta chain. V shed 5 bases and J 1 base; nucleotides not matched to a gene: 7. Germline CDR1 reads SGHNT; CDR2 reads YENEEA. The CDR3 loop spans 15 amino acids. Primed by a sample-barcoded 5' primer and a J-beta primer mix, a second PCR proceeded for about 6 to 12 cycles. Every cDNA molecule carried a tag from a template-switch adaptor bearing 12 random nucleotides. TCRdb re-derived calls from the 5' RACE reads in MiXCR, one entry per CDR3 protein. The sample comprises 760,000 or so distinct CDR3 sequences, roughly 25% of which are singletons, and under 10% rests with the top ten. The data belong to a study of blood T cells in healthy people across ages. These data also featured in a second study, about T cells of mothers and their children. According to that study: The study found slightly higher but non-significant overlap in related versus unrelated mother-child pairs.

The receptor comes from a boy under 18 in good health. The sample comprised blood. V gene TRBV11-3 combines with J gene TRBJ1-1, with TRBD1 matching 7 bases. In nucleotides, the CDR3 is TGTGCCAGCAGCCCGCCCCAGGGGGGGAACACTGAAGCTTTCTTT. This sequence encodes CASSPPQGGNTEAFF.